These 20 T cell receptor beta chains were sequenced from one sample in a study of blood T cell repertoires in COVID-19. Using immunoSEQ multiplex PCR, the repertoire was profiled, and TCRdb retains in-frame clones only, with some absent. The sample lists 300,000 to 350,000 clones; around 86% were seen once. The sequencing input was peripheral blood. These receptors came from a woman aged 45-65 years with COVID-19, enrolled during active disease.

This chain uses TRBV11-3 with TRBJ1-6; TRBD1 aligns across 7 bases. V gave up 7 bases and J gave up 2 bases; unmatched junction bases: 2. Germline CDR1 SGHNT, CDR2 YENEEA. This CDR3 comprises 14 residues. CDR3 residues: CASNDRAYNSPLHF. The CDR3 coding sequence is TGTGCCAGCAACGACAGGGCCTATAATTCACCCCTCCACTTT.

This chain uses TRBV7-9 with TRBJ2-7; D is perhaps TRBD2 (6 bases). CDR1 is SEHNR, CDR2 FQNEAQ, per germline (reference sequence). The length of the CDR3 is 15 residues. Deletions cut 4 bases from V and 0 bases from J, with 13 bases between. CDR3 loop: CASSSSMRGSYEQYF. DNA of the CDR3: TGTGCCAGCAGCTCCTCGATGCGGGGCTCCTACGAGCAGTACTTC.

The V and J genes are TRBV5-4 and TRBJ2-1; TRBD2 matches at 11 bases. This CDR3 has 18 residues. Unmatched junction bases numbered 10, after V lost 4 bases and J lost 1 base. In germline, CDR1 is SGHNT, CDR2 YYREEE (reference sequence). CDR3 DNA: TGTGCCAGCAGCCCAGGGACTAGCGGATCATATTCCTACAATGAGCAGTTCTTC. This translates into CASSPGTSGSYSYNEQFF.

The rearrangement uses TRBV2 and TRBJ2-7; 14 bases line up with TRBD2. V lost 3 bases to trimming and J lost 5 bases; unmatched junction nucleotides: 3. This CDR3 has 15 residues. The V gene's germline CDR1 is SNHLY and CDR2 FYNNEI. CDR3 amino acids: CASSDWTSGRNEQYF. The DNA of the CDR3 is TGTGCCAGCAGTGACTGGACTAGCGGGAGGAACGAGCAGTACTTC.

The CDR3 DNA follows: TGTGCCTGGAGTCTAGGACTAGGGGTTGTTGCCACTGAAGCTTTCTTT. This encodes CAWSLGLGVVATEAFF. The chain joins TRBV30 to TRBJ1-1; the D gene is possibly TRBD1 (5 bases). Per germline, CDR1 GTSNPN and CDR2 SVGIG (reference sequence). CDR3 length: 16 amino acids. V was trimmed by 2 bases and J by 4 bases, leaving 20 bases between them. Looking up the rest from reference TRBV30 and TRBJ1-1 gives the full variable domain: SQTIHQWPATLVQPVGSPLSLECTVEGTSNPNLYWYRQAAGRGLQLLFYSVGIGQISSEVPQNLSASRPQDRQFILSSKKLLLSDSGFYLCAWSLGLGVVATEAFFGQGTRLTVV.

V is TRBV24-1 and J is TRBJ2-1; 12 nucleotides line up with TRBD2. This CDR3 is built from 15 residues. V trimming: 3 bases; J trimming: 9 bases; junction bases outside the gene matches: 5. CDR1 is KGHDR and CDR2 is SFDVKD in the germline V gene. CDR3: CATSDPRTSGTEQFF. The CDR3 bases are TGTGCCACCAGTGATCCTCGGACTAGCGGGACTGAGCAGTTCTTC.

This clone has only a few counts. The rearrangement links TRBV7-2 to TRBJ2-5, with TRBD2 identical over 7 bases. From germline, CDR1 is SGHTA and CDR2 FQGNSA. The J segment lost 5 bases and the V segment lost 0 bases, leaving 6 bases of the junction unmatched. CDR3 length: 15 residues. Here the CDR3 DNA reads TGTGCCAGCAGCTTAGCGGGAGGGTCAGGGGAGACCCAGTACTTC. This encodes CASSLAGGSGETQYF.

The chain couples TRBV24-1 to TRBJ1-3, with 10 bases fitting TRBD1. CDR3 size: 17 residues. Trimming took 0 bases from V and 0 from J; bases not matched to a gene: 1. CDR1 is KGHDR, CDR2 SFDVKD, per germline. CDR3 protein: CATSDLRTGGSGNTIYF. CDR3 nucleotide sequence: TGTGCCACCAGTGATTTGAGGACAGGGGGCTCTGGAAACACCATATATTTT.

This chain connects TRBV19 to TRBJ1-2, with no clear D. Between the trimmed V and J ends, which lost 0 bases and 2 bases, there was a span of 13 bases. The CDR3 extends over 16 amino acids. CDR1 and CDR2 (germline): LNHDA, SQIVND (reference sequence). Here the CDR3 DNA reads TGTGCCAGTAGTATAGATGTCGAGGGCCTAAACTATGGCTACACCTTC. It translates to CASSIDVEGLNYGYTF.

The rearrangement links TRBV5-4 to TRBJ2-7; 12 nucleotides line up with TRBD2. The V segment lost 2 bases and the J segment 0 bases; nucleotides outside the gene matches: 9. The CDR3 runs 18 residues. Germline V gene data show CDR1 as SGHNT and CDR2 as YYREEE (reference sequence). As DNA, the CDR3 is TGTGCCAGCAGCTTTCGGACTAGCGGGATCTGGAGCTCCTACGAGCAGTACTTC. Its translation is CASSFRTSGIWSSYEQYF. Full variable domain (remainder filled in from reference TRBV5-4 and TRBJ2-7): ETGVTQSPTHLIKTRGQQVTLRCSSQSGHNTVSWYQQALGQGPQFIFQYYREEENGRGNFPPRFSGLQFPNYSSELNVNALELDDSALYLCASSFRTSGIWSSYEQYFGPGTRLTVT.

The CDR3 coding sequence is TGTGCCTGGACTAGCGGGAGGGCCGGAGGATACAATGAGCAGTTCTTC. Translated: CAWTSGRAGGYNEQFF. The V and J genes are TRBV30 and TRBJ2-1, with 12 bases that match TRBD2. The CDR3 consists of 16 residues. Unmatched junction bases numbered 8, after V lost 4 bases and J lost 4 bases. CDR1 GTSNPN and CDR2 SVGIG come from the germline V gene (reference sequence). Full variable domain (rest looked up from reference TRBV30 and TRBJ2-1): SQTIHQWPATLVQPVGSPLSLECTVEGTSNPNLYWYRQAAGRGLQLLFYSVGIGQISSEVPQNLSASRPQDRQFILSSKKLLLSDSGFYLCAWTSGRAGGYNEQFFGPGTRLTVL.

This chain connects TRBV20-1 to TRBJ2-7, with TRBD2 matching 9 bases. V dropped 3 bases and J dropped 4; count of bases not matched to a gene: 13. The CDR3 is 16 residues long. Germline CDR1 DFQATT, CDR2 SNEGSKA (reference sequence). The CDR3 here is CSASSSVAGEVYEQYF. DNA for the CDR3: TGCAGTGCTAGTTCCTCGGTAGCGGGAGAGGTATACGAGCAGTACTTC.

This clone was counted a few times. CDR3: CASSPQGGNQPQHF. As DNA, the CDR3 is TGTGCCAGCAGTCCACAGGGTGGCAATCAGCCCCAGCATTTT. The chain joins TRBV6-2 or TRBV6-3 to TRBJ1-5; D is perhaps TRBD1 (6 bases). Germline values: CDR1 MNHEY, CDR2 SVGEGT. The CDR3 has 14 amino acids. The V gene lost 5 bases and the J gene lost 2 bases, with 10 bases spanning the gap.

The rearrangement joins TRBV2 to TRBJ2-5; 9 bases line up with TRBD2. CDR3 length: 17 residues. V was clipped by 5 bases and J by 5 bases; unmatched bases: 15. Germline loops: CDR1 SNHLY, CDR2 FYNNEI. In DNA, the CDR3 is TGTGCCAGCAGTCCCGGGACTAGCTCCCCTTTGGGGGAGACCCAGTACTTC. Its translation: CASSPGTSSPLGETQYF.

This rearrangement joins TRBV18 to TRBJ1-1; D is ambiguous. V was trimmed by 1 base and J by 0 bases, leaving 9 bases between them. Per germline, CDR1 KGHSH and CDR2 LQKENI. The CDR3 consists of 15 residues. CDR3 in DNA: TGTGCCAGCTCACCACGGGCAGACCTGAACACTGAAGCTTTCTTT. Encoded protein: CASSPRADLNTEAFF.

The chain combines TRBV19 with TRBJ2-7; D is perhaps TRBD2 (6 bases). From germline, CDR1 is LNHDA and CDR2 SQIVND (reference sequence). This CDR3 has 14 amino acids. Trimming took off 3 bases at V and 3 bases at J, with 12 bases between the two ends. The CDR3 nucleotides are TGTGCCAGTAGTATCGGGCAGGGAGGCTACGAGCAGTACTTC. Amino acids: CASSIGQGGYEQYF. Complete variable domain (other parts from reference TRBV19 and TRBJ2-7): DGGITQSPKYLFRKEGQNVTLSCEQNLNHDAMYWYRQDPGQGLRLIYYSQIVNDFQKGDIAEGYSVSREKKESFPLTVTSAQKNPTAFYLCASSIGQGGYEQYFGPGTRLTVT.

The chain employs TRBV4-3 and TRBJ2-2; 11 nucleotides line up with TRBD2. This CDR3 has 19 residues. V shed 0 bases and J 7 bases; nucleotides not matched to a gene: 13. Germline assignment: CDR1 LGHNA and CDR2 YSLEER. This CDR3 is CASSQDKASGRLKGGELFF. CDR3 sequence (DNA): TGCGCCAGCAGCCAAGATAAGGCTAGCGGGAGGCTAAAGGGCGGGGAGCTGTTTTTT.

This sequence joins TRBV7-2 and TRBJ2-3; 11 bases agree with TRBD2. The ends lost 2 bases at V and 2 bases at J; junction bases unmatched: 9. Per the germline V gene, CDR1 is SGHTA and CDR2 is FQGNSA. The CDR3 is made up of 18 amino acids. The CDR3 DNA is TGTGCCAGCAGCTTATTCCCCGGGACTAGCGGAAACACAGATACGCAGTATTTT. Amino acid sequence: CASSLFPGTSGNTDTQYF. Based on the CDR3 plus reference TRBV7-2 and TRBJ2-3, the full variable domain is GAGVSQSPSNKVTEKGKDVELRCDPISGHTALYWYRQSLGQGLEFLIYFQGNSAPDKSGLPSDRFSAERTGGSVSTLTIQRTQQEDSAVYLCASSLFPGTSGNTDTQYFGPGTRLTVL.

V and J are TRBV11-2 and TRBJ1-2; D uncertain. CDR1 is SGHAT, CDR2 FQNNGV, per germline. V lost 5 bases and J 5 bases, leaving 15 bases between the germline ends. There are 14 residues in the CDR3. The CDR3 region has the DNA TGTGCCAGCAGCCCCGGGGTTCCCCCGTATGGCTACACCTTC. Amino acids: CASSPGVPPYGYTF.

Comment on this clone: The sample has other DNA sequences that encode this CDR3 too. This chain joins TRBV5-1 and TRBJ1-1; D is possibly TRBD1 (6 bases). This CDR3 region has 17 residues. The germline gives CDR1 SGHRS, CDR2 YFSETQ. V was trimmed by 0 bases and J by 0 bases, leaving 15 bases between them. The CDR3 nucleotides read TGCGCCAGCAGCTTGGCCGGAGTTCAGGGGTTGAACACTGAAGCTTTCTTT. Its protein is CASSLAGVQGLNTEAFF.